This TCR beta chain was observed in a study of early stage breast cancer tumors. This CDR3 region has 15 residues. V lost 0 bases and J lost 1, with 10 bases in between. Looked up from germline, CDR1 is SGHRS and CDR2 is YFSETQ. The assay was immunoSEQ multiplex PCR, and TCRdb's table has in-frame clones only and misses some. The sample contains about 29,000 clones, 80% to 90% of which appear only once. Sequencing was done on a sample of blood. V usage is TRBV5-1 and J usage is TRBJ1-2, with D perhaps matching TRBD1 (6 bases). This TCR came from a person aged 45-65 years with breast cancer. CDR3 nucleotide sequence: TGCGCCAGCAGCTTGGGCGGAGGGGGTAACTATGGCTACACCTTC. It codes for CASSLGGGGNYGYTF.